This TCR beta chain was sequenced in a study of identical twins. A universal primer site came from template switching; cDNA carried unique molecular identifiers. A single record per CDR3 protein comes from TCRdb applying MiXCR to the 5' RACE reads. The sample has about 210,000 distinct CDR3 sequences, about a tenth seen once. J gave up 5 bases and V 7 bases, and 9 bases lay outside the gene matches. The CDR3 consists of 15 residues. The germline CDR1 and CDR2 sequences are MNHNS and SASEGT. The study's findings and limits: Models underestimated out-of-frame TCR alpha sharing in monozygotic twins. Alpha sequences out of frame and shared by twins had excess low generation probability.

The table lists this clonotype with a few counts. What it recognizes is unknown. This receptor was taken from a woman under 30 in good health. The source material was memory (CD45RO+) T cells sorted from blood. This chain connects TRBV6-1 to TRBJ2-5; 11 nucleotides match TRBD2. CDR3 loop: CASMPLAGVRETQYF. Here the CDR3 DNA reads TGTGCCAGCATGCCACTAGCGGGGGTCCGGGAGACCCAGTACTTC.